The subject of this entry is one T cell receptor (beta chain). What it recognizes is unknown. The data originate from a study of blood T cells in healthy people across ages. Study-wide points: TCR beta diversity per million T cells fell roughly linearly with age.

It was with a sample-barcoded 5' primer and a J-beta primer mix that a second PCR of about 6 to 11 cycles was run. TCRdb fed the 5' RACE reads into MiXCR, producing one record per CDR3 protein. The table includes about 1.6 million distinct CDR3 sequences, approximately 32% detected once. About 10 milliliters of peripheral blood were drawn from each donor. The clonotype comes from a woman in her 30s in good health. Material for sequencing was blood.

The CDR3 loop reads CSAMGLAANTDTQYF. In DNA, the CDR3 is TGCAGTGCTATGGGACTAGCGGCCAACACAGATACGCAGTATTTT. The chain is built from TRBV20-1 and TRBJ2-3; TRBD2 agrees at 11 bases. The CDR3 is made up of 15 amino acids. CDR1 and CDR2 from the germline V gene are DFQATT and SNEGSKA (reference sequence). The V gene end was trimmed by 4 bases and the J gene end by 2 bases; junction bases not matched to a gene: 5.